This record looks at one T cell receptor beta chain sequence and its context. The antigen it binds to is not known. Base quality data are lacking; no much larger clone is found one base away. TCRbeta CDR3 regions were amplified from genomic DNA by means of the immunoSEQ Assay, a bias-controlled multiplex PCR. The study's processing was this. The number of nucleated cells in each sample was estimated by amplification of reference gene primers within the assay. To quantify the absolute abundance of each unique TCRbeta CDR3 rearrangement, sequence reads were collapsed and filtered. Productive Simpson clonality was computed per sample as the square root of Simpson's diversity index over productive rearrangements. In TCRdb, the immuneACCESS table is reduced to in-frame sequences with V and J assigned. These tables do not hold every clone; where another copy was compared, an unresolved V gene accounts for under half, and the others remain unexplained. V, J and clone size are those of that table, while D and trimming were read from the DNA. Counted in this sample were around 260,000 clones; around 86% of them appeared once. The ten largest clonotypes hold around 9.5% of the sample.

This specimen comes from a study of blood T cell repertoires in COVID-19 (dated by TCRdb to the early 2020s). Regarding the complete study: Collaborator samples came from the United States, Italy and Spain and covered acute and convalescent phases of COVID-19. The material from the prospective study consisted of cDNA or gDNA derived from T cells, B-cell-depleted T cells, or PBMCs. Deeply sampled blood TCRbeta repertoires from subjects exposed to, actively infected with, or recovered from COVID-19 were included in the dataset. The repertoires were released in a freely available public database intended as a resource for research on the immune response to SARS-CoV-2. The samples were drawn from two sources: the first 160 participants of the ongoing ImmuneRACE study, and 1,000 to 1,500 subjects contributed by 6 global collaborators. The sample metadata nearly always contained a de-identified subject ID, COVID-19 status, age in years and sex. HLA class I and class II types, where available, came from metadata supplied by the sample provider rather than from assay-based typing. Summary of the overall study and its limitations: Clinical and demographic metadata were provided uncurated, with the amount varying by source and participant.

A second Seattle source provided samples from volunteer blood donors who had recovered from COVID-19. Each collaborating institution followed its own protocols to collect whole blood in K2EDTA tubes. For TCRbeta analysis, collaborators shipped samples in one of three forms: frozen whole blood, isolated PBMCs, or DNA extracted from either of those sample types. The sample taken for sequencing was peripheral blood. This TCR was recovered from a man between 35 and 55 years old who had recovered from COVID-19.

The DNA reads TGTGCCACCAGCCCTAGCATGTTCTCCTACGAGCAGTACTTC. Translated, it reads CATSPSMFSYEQYF. The chain couples TRBV15 to TRBJ2-7; perhaps TRBD2 is the D gene, with 5 bases matching. The germline V gene (reference sequence) specifies LNHNV as CDR1 and YYDKDF as CDR2. The CDR3 runs 14 residues from the cysteine to the phenylalanine. Only the CDR3 portion is preserved as DNA: 42 bases, with reading frame beginning at the first base. V loses 5 bases of germline sequence and J loses 0 bases, and the interval between the two ends is 11 bases.